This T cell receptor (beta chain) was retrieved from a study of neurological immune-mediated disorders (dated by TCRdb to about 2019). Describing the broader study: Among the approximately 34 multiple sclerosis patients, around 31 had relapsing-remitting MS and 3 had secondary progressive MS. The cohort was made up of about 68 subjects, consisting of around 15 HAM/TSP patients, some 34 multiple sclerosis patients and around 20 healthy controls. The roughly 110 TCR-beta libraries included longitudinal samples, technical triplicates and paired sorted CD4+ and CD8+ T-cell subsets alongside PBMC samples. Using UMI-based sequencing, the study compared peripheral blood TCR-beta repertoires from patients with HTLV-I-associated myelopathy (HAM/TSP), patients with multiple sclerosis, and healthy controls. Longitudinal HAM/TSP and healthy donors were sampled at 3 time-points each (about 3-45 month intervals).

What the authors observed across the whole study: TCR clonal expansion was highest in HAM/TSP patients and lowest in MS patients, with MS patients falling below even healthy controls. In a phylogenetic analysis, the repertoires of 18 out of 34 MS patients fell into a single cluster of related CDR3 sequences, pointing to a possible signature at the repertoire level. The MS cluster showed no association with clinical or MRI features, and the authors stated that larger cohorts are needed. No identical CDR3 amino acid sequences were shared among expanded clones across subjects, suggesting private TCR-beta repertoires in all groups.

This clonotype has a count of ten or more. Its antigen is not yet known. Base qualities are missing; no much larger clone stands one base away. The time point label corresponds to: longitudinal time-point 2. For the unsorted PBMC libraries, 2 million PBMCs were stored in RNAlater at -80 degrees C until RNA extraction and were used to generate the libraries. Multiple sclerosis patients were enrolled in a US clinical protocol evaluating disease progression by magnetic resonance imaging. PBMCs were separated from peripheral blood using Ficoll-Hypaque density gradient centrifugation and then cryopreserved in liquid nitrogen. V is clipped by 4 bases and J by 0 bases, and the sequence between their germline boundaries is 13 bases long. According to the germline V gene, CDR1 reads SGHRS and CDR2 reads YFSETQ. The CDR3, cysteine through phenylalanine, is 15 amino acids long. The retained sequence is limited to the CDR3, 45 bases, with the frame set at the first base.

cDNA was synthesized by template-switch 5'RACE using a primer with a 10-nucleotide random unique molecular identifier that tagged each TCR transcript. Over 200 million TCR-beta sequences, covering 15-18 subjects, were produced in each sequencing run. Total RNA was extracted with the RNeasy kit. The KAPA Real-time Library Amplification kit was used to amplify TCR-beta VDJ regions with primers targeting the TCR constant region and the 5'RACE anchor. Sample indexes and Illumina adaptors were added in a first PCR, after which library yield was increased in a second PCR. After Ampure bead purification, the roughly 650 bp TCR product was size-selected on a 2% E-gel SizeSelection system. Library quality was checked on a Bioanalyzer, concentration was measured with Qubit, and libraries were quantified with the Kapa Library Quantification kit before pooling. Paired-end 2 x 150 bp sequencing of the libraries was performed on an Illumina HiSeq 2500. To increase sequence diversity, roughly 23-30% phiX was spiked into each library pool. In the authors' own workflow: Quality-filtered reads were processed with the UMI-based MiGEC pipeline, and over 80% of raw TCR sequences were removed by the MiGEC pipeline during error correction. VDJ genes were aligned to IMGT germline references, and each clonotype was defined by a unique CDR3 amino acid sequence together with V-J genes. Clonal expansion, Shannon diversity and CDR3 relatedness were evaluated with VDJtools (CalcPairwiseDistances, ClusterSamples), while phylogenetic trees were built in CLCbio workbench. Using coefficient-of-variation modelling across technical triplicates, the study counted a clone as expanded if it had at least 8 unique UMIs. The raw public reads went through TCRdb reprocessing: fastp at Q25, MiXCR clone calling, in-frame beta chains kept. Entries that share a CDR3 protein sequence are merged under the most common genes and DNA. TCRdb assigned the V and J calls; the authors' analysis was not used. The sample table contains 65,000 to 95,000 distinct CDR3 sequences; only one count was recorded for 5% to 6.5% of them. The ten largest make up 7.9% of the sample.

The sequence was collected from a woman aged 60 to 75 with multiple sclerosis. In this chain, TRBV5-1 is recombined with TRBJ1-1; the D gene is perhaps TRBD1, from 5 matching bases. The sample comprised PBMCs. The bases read TGCGCCAGCAGCCCGGGACGGCTGATGAACACTGAAGCTTTCTTT. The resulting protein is CASSPGRLMNTEAFF.